Listed below are T cell receptor beta chains from one sample, sequenced in a study of human T cells and chemical hapten exposure. TCRdb recomputed calls from the RACE reads with MiXCR, one row per CDR3 protein. The sample lists some 180,000 distinct CDR3 sequences; approximately 20% were seen once. Here the sequenced sample was whole blood, taken in connection with sensitization to the hapten diphenylcyclopropenone (DPC). The receptors come from a woman aged 45-60 years with alopecia areata. Some clones in this sample may be carry-over from other donors' samples. The CDR3 runs from the conserved cysteine through the conserved F or W. D genes are given only for firm matches. For some rows the clone size is stated as once, few or many, or as a class when expanded; others skip it.

d_call	clone_size	j_call	v_call	cdr3_aa	cdr3_nt
.	.	TRBJ2-1	TRBV13	CASSSVQGNEQFF	TGTGCCAGCAGCTCGGTCCAGGGCAATGAGCAGTTCTTC
.	.	TRBJ2-7	TRBV5-1	CASRSRTGTYEQYF	TGCGCCAGCAGATCCCGGACGGGAACCTACGAGCAGTACTTC
TRBD1	.	TRBJ2-1	TRBV3-1	CASSLDRENEQFF	TGTGCCAGCAGCCTCGACAGGGAGAATGAGCAGTTCTTC
TRBD1	few	TRBJ1-4	TRBV28	CASSRGTGLNEKLFF	TGTGCCAGCAGTAGGGGGACAGGTCTAAATGAAAAACTGTTTTTT
TRBD2	few	TRBJ2-1	TRBV29-1	CSVGVAGDNEQFF	TGCAGCGTTGGAGTAGCGGGAGACAATGAGCAGTTCTTC
.	.	TRBJ2-1	TRBV20-1	CSARDTSSYNEQFF	TGCAGTGCCAGGGACACAAGCTCCTACAATGAGCAGTTCTTC
TRBD1	many	TRBJ1-4	TRBV3-1	CASSHGDRAGKLFF	TGTGCCAGCAGCCATGGGGACAGGGCCGGAAAACTGTTTTTT
.	.	TRBJ2-7	TRBV2	CASSREAYEQYF	TGTGCCAGCAGCAGAGAGGCCTACGAGCAGTACTTC
.	.	TRBJ1-1	TRBV18	CASSPSLGAFTEAFF	TGTGCCAGCTCACCAAGTTTGGGGGCGTTCACTGAAGCTTTCTTT
.	.	TRBJ2-7	TRBV15	CATSGAWGRGYEQYF	TGTGCCACCAGCGGAGCGTGGGGCAGGGGCTACGAGCAGTACTTC
.	few	TRBJ2-1	TRBV4-2	CASSQEGGDAVQEFF	TGTGCCAGCAGCCAAGAAGGGGGAGACGCGGTCCAGGAGTTCTTC
.	few	TRBJ2-5	TRBV15	CATSRDLSQEETQYF	TGTGCCACCAGCAGAGACCTGAGCCAAGAAGAGACCCAGTACTTC
.	few	TRBJ2-3	TRBV5-1	CASSPEGRATDTQYF	TGCGCCAGCAGCCCGGAGGGCAGAGCAACAGATACGCAGTATTTT
.	.	TRBJ2-7	TRBV2	CASRDHRQSYEQYF	TGTGCCAGCAGAGACCATCGACAGTCCTACGAGCAGTACTTC
TRBD1	few	TRBJ1-4	TRBV6-5	CASSIRDRASEKLFF	TGTGCCAGCAGTATCCGGGACAGGGCCTCTGAAAAACTGTTTTTT
TRBD2	.	TRBJ2-1	TRBV7-7	CASSLGEVGLAGVSYNEQFF	TGTGCTAGCAGCTTAGGAGAGGTAGGACTAGCGGGAGTGAGCTACAATGAGCAGTTCTTC
.	.	TRBJ1-3	TRBV6-1	CASHPATDTSSGNTIYF	TGTGCCAGCCACCCCGCAACAGACACCAGCTCTGGAAACACCATATATTTT
TRBD1	few	TRBJ2-7	TRBV29-1	CSTTAELKTGGYYEQYF	TGCAGCACCACGGCTGAGCTTAAGACAGGGGGGTACTACGAGCAGTACTTC
.	.	TRBJ2-3	TRBV6-5	CASSYLPGWTQYF	TGTGCCAGCAGTTACTTGCCAGGGTGGACGCAGTATTTT
.	.	TRBJ2-2	TRBV20-1	CSVGTTTGELFF	TGCAGCGTGGGGACAACCACCGGGGAGCTGTTTTTT
.	.	TRBJ2-7	TRBV11-3	CASSLDSQTEQYF	TGTGCCAGCAGCTTAGATTCCCAGACCGAGCAGTACTTC
.	.	TRBJ1-3	TRBV6-1	CASRKEGSGNTIYF	TGTGCCAGCCGGAAGGAGGGCTCTGGAAACACCATATATTTT
.	.	TRBJ1-3	TRBV6-6	CASRKGSGNTIYF	TGTGCCAGCAGAAAAGGTTCAGGAAACACCATATATTTT
.	few	TRBJ2-7	TRBV7-9	CASSLSYPSDEQYF	TGTGCCAGCAGCCTCTCATACCCTAGTGACGAGCAGTACTTC
.	.	TRBJ2-5	TRBV4-2	CASSLTPGVQETQYF	TGTGCCAGCAGCCTAACGCCAGGAGTCCAAGAGACCCAGTACTTC
.	few	TRBJ2-2	TRBV5-1	CASSLGQTGELFF	TGCGCCAGCAGCTTGGGACAGACCGGGGAGCTGTTTTTT
TRBD1	.	TRBJ2-7	TRBV20-1	CSADDTGVYEQYF	TGCAGTGCGGACGACACAGGGGTCTACGAGCAGTACTTC
TRBD2	.	TRBJ2-1	TRBV5-1	CASSLAGLTSGSGNEQFF	TGCGCCAGCAGCTTGGCCGGGCTGACTAGCGGGAGTGGAAATGAGCAGTTCTTC
TRBD1	.	TRBJ1-6	TRBV5-1	CASSLGQGNTSPLHF	TGCGCCAGCAGCTTGGGACAGGGGAACACTTCACCCCTCCACTTT
TRBD1	.	TRBJ1-4	TRBV5-5	CASSLGDSNEKLFF	TGTGCCAGCAGCTTGGGGGACAGTAATGAAAAACTGTTTTTT
.	.	TRBJ2-5	TRBV5-1	CANSFSGDQETQYF	TGCGCCAACAGCTTTTCGGGGGACCAAGAGACCCAGTACTTC
TRBD2	.	TRBJ2-7	TRBV28	CASNPSSGLSYEQYF	TGTGCCAGCAACCCTTCTAGCGGGCTGTCCTACGAGCAGTACTTC
TRBD2	few	TRBJ2-3	TRBV27	CASSLLAGVLGDTQYF	TGTGCCAGCAGTTTATTGGCGGGAGTTCTTGGAGATACGCAGTATTTT
TRBD2	.	TRBJ2-7	TRBV11-1	CASSPWTSGTGEQYF	TGTGCCAGCAGCCCCTGGACTAGCGGGACAGGCGAGCAGTACTTC
TRBD2	.	TRBJ2-5	TRBV5-4	CASSAGLGNGETQYF	TGTGCCAGCAGCGCGGGACTAGGTAATGGAGAGACCCAGTACTTC
.	few	TRBJ1-2	TRBV7-2	CASSLAGQAYGYTF	TGTGCCAGCAGCTTAGCAGGGCAGGCCTATGGCTACACCTTC
TRBD2	few	TRBJ2-3	TRBV5-1	CASSLRLAGSTDTQYF	TGCGCCAGCAGCTTGCGACTAGCGGGAAGCACAGATACGCAGTATTTT
.	.	TRBJ1-6	TRBV20-1	CSATVGLNSPLHF	TGCAGTGCTACTGTAGGGCTGAATTCACCCCTCCACTTT
.	.	TRBJ1-2	TRBV2	CASSDRGRGYTF	TGTGCCAGCAGTGATAGGGGCCGGGGCTACACCTTC
.	few	TRBJ2-3	TRBV29-1	CSVGVGAEVTQYF	TGCAGCGTTGGGGTAGGGGCAGAAGTTACGCAGTATTTT
.	many	TRBJ2-5	TRBV5-1	CASSLGAAQETQYF	TGCGCCAGCAGCTTGGGGGCGGCGCAAGAGACCCAGTACTTC
.	many	TRBJ2-3	TRBV7-9	CASSLGATGGDTQYF	TGTGCCAGCAGCTTAGGGGCGACAGGAGGAGATACGCAGTATTTT
.	many	TRBJ2-7	TRBV18	CASSPTTAGPDYYEQYF	TGTGCCAGCTCACCTACCACCGCGGGGCCAGACTACTACGAGCAGTACTTC
TRBD2	.	TRBJ2-5	TRBV12-3/TRBV12-4	CASSLAGGPETQYF	TGTGCCAGCAGCCTAGCGGGAGGGCCAGAGACCCAGTACTTC
.	.	TRBJ2-1	TRBV6-2/TRBV6-3	CASSPDRLGGDEQFF	TGTGCCAGCAGTCCCGACCGACTAGGGGGCGATGAGCAGTTCTTC
.	few	TRBJ1-1	TRBV30	CAWSPRGGTEAFF	TGTGCCTGGAGTCCCAGAGGAGGGACTGAAGCTTTCTTT
.	.	TRBJ1-2	TRBV10-2	CASSVDNGYTF	TGCGCCAGCAGTGTCGACAACGGCTACACCTTC
TRBD1	few	TRBJ2-5	TRBV5-1	CASKDRGQETQYF	TGCGCCAGCAAGGACAGGGGGCAAGAGACCCAGTACTTC
.	.	TRBJ2-3	TRBV6-2/TRBV6-3	CASRGGESDTQYF	TGTGCCAGCAGGGGCGGGGAATCGGATACGCAGTATTTT
.	.	TRBJ1-4	TRBV12-3/TRBV12-4	CASSSGGLVRGEKLFF	TGTGCCAGCAGTTCCGGGGGCCTCGTGAGGGGTGAAAAACTGTTTTTT